The entry below gives a single T cell receptor (beta chain) sequence along with its context. At one end, the junction sequence differs from germline, possibly due to a read error. One entry per CDR3 protein, called by TCRdb with MiXCR from the reads. The sample has roughly 720,000 distinct CDR3 sequences, approximately 34% seen once. The data were taken from a study of T cell repertoires in cytomegalovirus infection. This CDR3 has 15 residues. The germline CDR1 and CDR2 sequences are LNHDA and SQIVND (reference sequence). The specimen was PBMCs. The chain is built from TRBV19 and TRBJ1-5; 7 bases line up with TRBD1. The receptor's source is a human donor in good health (CMV status not recorded). Some clones in this sample may be carry-over from other donors' samples. The CDR3 nucleotides are TGTGCCATTAGTACCCTTGACAGGGTAACTCAGCCCCAGCATTTT. It codes for CAISTLDRVTQPQHF.